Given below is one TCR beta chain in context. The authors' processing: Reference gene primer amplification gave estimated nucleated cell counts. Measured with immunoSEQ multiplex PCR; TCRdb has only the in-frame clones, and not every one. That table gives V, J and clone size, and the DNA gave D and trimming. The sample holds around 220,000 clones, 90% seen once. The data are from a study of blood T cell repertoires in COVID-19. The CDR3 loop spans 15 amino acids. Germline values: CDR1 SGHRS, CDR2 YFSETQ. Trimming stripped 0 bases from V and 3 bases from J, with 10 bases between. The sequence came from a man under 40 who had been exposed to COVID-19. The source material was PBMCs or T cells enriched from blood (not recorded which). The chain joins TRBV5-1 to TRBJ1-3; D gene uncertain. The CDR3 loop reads CASSLEGSHGNTIYF. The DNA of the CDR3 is TGCGCCAGCAGCTTGGAAGGGAGCCATGGAAACACCATATATTTT.